This T cell receptor (beta chain) was obtained from a study of post-analysis software for immune sequencing data (dated by TCRdb to between 2014 and 2016). At the level of the whole study: Disease courses on record covered relapsing-remitting, secondary progressive and progressive-relapsing multiple sclerosis, though some patients had no subtype annotation. A subset of samples was prepared in parallel using single-end sample barcoding, then pooled and co-amplified after Illumina adapter ligation. Patient repertoires were compared against 10 to 12 previously published healthy control repertoires from donors aged roughly 6 to 28 years. Overall study outcomes, separate from this receptor: When samples were clustered directly using the F measure, samples prepared in the same batch co-clustered strongly, which prompted a batch-effect correction. A few TRBV segments, including TRBV5-6, TRBV5-1 and TRBV20-1, were significantly more frequent in patients than controls. The control group was slightly older than the multiple sclerosis patient group. Compared with controls, multiple sclerosis patients had significantly lower normalized Chao1 diversity, a finding suggesting substantial peripheral T-cell clonal expansion.

TCR beta repertoires were profiled from peripheral blood of under 15 young patients with multiple sclerosis to demonstrate the VDJtools post-analysis software. The patients with multiple sclerosis were children and adolescents between roughly 6 and 17 years of age. A few counts support this clonotype. What antigen it recognizes has not been identified. No per-base quality is available; no much larger clone lies one base away. Receptors were amplified or captured by PCR. The sample was run on an Illumina HiSeq 2500. Unique molecular identifiers were incorporated into TCR beta cDNA libraries to reduce PCR and sequencing biases. Per 1 to 10 million input T cells, approximately 500,000 cDNA molecules were obtained, such that each molecule approximated one T cell. The same protocol used for the earlier healthy control dataset was applied to prepare and sequence the patient libraries. Samples belonging to the same batch were prepared together, multiplexed and sequenced on a shared HiSeq lane. The authors processed their data as follows. Raw barcoded reads were processed with MIGEC, and single-read molecular identifier groups were discarded before consensus assembly and CDR3 extraction. VDJtools was used for post-analysis of the clonotype tables, and diversity was normalized by down-sampling every dataset to the size of the smallest sample. In repertoire overlap clustering, CDR3 amino acid sequences, but not nucleotide sequences, were matched to correct batch-related cross-sample contamination. TCRdb reran the public reads through fastp at Q25 and MiXCR, keeping productive beta chains. When rows share a CDR3 protein, they turn into one entry using the most common DNA and genes. TCRdb, not the original authors, processed these V and J calls. The sample data list approximately 630,000 distinct CDR3 sequences, and more than 50% of these were observed just once. Of the sample, about 11% is held by the ten largest clones.

Looking up the germline V gene yields CDR1 SGDLS and CDR2 YYNGEE. V was cut back by 4 bases and J by 6 bases, leaving a gap of 20 bases between them. The CDR3, from cysteine to phenylalanine, totals 16 residues. Just CDR3 DNA is preserved here, 48 bases in frame from base 1. This sequence was found in a girl aged 2 to 9 with multiple sclerosis. The sequenced material came from blood. The chain is assembled from TRBV9 and TRBJ2-4; a tentative D call is TRBD2 (6 bases match). The nucleotide sequence reads TGTGCCAGCAGCCCTCCGTCGGGCGGGATGAGAAACATTCAGTACTTC. This yields the protein CASSPPSGGMRNIQYF.